The 5 T cell receptor beta chains given below trace back to one sample, sequenced in a study of cytomegalovirus exposure and HLA in healthy donors. PCR primers comprised 60 Vbeta and 13 Jbeta primers. Profiling relied on immunoSEQ multiplex PCR, and the TCRdb table lists in-frame clones only, not all of them. The data contain 90,000 to 110,000 clones, over 70% of them singletons. The sequenced material came from PBMCs. All receptors derive from a young man in good health and CMV-seronegative.

This clone was counted once. The V call is TRBV4-2, the J call TRBJ2-7, with a possible D match to TRBD2 (6 bases). Germline values: CDR1 LGHNA, CDR2 YNFKEQ. The ends were cut back, 1 base at V and 5 bases at J, with 18 bases in the middle. This CDR3 comprises 16 residues. CDR3 in amino acids: CASSQASNGGTHEQYF. The CDR3 DNA is TGTGCCAGCAGCCAAGCCTCGAACGGGGGTACCCACGAGCAGTACTTC.

The CDR3 DNA sequence: TGCGCCAGCAGCGTAACAGGTTCCTACGAGCAGTACTTC. Translated: CASSVTGSYEQYF. This rearrangement joins TRBV5-1 to TRBJ2-7; possibly TRBD1 for D (5 bases). The CDR3 runs 13 residues. CDR1 is SGHRS and CDR2 is YFSETQ in the germline V gene. V dropped 4 bases and J dropped 1 base, with 9 bases sitting between them.

This clone was seen a handful of times. The V gene is TRBV29-1, the J gene TRBJ1-1; D is undetermined. The ends were cut back, 8 bases at V and 1 base at J, with 8 bases in the middle. CDR1 is SQVTM, CDR2 ANQGSEA, per germline. CDR3 length: 11 amino acids. The CDR3 DNA sequence: TGCAGCTACAGTGAGAACACTGAAGCTTTCTTT. Protein product: CSYSENTEAFF. The full variable domain, with the rest looked up from reference TRBV29-1 and TRBJ1-1, is SAVISQKPSRDICQRGTSLTIQCQVDSQVTMMFWYRQQPGQSLTLIATANQGSEATYESGFVIDKFPISRPNLTFSTLTVSNMSPEDSSIYLCSYSENTEAFFGQGTRLTVV.

This chain joins TRBV28 and TRBJ2-3; the match to TRBD2 covers 8 bases. V lost 5 bases, J lost 14 bases, and 15 bases stayed unmatched. The CDR3 is made up of 14 amino acids. CDR1 is MDHEN and CDR2 is SYDVKM in the germline V gene. The CDR3 region is CASSPSLSGSFLYF. CDR3 nucleotide sequence: TGTGCCAGCAGTCCCAGCCTCAGCGGGAGTTTTCTGTATTTT.

The V call is TRBV5-8, the J call TRBJ2-3, with D possibly matching TRBD2 (6 bases). CDR1 is SGHTS and CDR2 is YDEGEE in the germline V gene. CDR3 length: 14 residues. Trimming took off 1 base at V and 6 bases at J, with 12 bases between the two ends. CDR3 bases: TGTGCCAGCAGCTTGCGAAACGGGGGTGATACGCAGTATTTT. Translating it yields CASSLRNGGDTQYF.